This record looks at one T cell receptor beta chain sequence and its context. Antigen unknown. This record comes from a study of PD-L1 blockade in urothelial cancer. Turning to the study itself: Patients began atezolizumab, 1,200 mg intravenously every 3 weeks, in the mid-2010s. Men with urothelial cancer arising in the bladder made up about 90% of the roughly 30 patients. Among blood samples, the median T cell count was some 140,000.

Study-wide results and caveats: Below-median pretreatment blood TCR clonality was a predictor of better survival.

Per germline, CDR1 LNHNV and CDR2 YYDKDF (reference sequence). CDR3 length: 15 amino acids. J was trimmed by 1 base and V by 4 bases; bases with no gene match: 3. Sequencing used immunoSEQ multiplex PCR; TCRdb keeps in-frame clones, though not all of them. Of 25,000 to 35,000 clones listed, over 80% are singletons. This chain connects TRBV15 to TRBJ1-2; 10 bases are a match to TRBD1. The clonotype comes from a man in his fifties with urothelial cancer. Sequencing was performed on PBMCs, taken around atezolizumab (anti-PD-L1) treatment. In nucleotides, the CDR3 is TGTGCCACCAGCATGTGGGACAGGGGTAACTATGGCTACACCTTC. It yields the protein CATSMWDRGNYGYTF.